This TCR beta chain was documented in a study of T cells after yellow fever vaccination (dated by TCRdb to 2018 to 2020). In terms of the full investigation: The SMART-Seq v4 Ultra Low Input RNA kit was used to prepare libraries from fractions with low cell numbers. Bulk TCR alpha and beta repertoires were sequenced longitudinally to track T-cell clones before and after primary and booster YFV17D yellow fever vaccination. Blood was collected at multiple timepoints before and after primary and secondary immunization, and bulk PBMC replicates and cell subsets were isolated. Two healthy male donors, one aged 18 to 30 and one aged 30 to 39 years, were included in the cohort.

TCRdb records Illumina NovaSeq 6000 as the sequencer. TCR cDNA was made using 5'RACE template switching, a step that added a universal primer site and unique molecular identifiers. Priming of cDNA synthesis was performed from both the TCR alpha and TCR beta constant segments. Two PCR steps were used to amplify libraries, with sample barcodes and sequencing adapters being added in the second step. Sequencing of libraries was performed on Illumina HiSeq 2500 (2x100 bp) or NovaSeq (2x150 bp). Processing in the source paper ran as follows. Demultiplexing of reads and collapsing into UMI consensus sequences were performed with MIGEC, and V(D)J alignment was carried out with MiXCR. Clonotypes responding to the vaccine were identified with edgeR on replicate PBMC samples, with the criteria of FDR below 0.01 and a log2 fold change above 5 up to day 15. Bulk clonotypes were assigned CD4 or CD8 identity according to which sequenced CD4 or CD8 repertoire held them at higher abundance. TCRdb passed the public sequencing reads through fastp at Q25 and MiXCR, retaining productive beta sequences. Here each entry gathers all rows of one CDR3 protein and keeps the most common genes and DNA. TCRdb's processing, not the study's, gives the V and J calls here. Here the sample has a few hundred thousand distinct CDR3 sequences; roughly 5% occur a single time. The ten biggest clones cover around 3.5% of the sample.

In the paper's terms, the treatment or condition label means: live attenuated yellow fever vaccine strain. PBMCs were isolated from peripheral blood using a standard Ficoll-Paque protocol. CD4 and CD8 T-cell fractions were isolated with Dynabeads CD4 and CD8 positive selection kits. RNA was extracted with TriZol from bulk PBMCs, CD4 and CD8 fractions, and dextramer-positive and dextramer-negative fractions. V is clipped by 4 bases and J by 8 bases, and the sequence between their germline boundaries is 18 bases long. The CDR3 measures 14 amino acids from cysteine to phenylalanine. Of all the DNA, just the CDR3 is kept, 42 bases in frame from base 1. CDR1 and CDR2 are read off the germline V gene (reference sequence) as SGHNT and YYREEE. Here is what the overall study found, with its caveats: Most clones expanded after primary vaccination (almost 97% of CD4 and around nine tenths of CD8) were re-detected after the booster, suggesting that broad memory maintenance occurred. The study included only a couple of donors, which limits how far the findings can be generalized. A small share of clonotypes was detected in both CD4 and CD8 compartments, with the overlap likely arising from convergent recombination. Compared with the primary T-cell response, the secondary T-cell response was weaker but faster, peaking on day 5 rather than day 15. Computational filtering was needed because FACS-sorted repertoires could contain abundant contaminating clonotypes from the bulk population.

Of note for this clonotype: Its binding antigen is unknown. There are no base qualities to consult, and no much larger clone falls within one base.

Sequencing used CD4+ T cells sorted from PBMCs, obtained on the day of the yellow fever booster vaccination. The chain couples TRBV5-4 to TRBJ1-2; the best D guess is TRBD1, with 5 bases matching. The receptor was isolated from a man aged 18 to 29 who received the YFV17D yellow fever vaccine. The DNA reads as follows: TGTGCCAGCAGCCGGATCCAGGGAACGGGAGGCTACACCTTC. Its coded protein is CASSRIQGTGGYTF.